This T cell receptor beta chain was observed in a study of blood T cell repertoires in COVID-19 (dated by TCRdb to 2020 to 2022). Concerning the study at large: Samples covering the acute and convalescent phases of COVID-19 were provided by collaborators in the United States, Italy and Spain. The prospective study material was composed of cDNA or gDNA derived from T cells, B-cell-depleted T cells, or PBMCs. Deeply sampled blood TCRbeta repertoires from subjects exposed to, actively infected with, or recovered from COVID-19 were included in the dataset. The repertoires were released in a freely available public database intended as a resource for research on the immune response to SARS-CoV-2. Samples came from the ongoing ImmuneRACE study (first 160 participants) plus 1,254 subjects from 6 global collaborators. A de-identified subject ID, COVID-19 status, age in years and sex were almost always included in the sample metadata. Where available, HLA class I and class II types were taken from metadata supplied by the sample provider and were not determined by assay-based typing.

Points the paper makes about the study in general: Clinical and demographic metadata were provided uncurated, with the amount varying by source and participant.

The immunoSEQ Assay, a bias-controlled multiplex PCR, was used to amplify TCRbeta CDR3 regions from genomic DNA. The study's processing was this. The number of nucleated cells in each sample was estimated by amplification of reference gene primers within the assay. Sequence reads were collapsed and filtered to measure the absolute abundance of every unique TCRbeta CDR3 rearrangement. For each sample, productive Simpson clonality was calculated as the square root of Simpson's diversity index over productive rearrangements. Not all clones reach the TCRdb copy of this immuneACCESS table, which keeps in-frame sequences only. Checked studies attribute under half of the gap to unresolved V genes and leave the rest unexplained. V and J calls and clone size come straight from that table; D and trimming were deduced from the DNA. In this sample the table shows 250,000 or so clones, 90% to 95% of which occur a single time. The top ten constitute 1.2% of the sample.

As concerns this clone: What antigen it recognizes has not been identified. No qualities accompany the bases; no much larger clone lies one base away.

Participants in the prospective study were enrolled through a virtual design, were aged roughly 18 to 90 years, and lived in roughly 26 United States geographic areas. To assign participants to cohorts, the prospective study relied on clinical history that participants themselves reported in a screening survey and a study questionnaire. Mobile phlebotomists in the prospective study collected whole blood, serum and a nasopharyngeal or oropharyngeal swab from every participant. Over an approximately 2-month period, participants in the prospective study had the option of providing additional blood draws and questionnaires. Before DNA extraction, blood samples from the prospective study were shipped at room temperature or frozen. This TCR was recovered from a human donor in a cohort exposed to, infected with or recovered from COVID-19 (not recorded which). The donor label of this sample is uncertain. The sample consisted of PBMCs or T cells enriched from blood (not recorded which).

The nucleotides read TGTGCCAGCAGCTCCCTGAGGCGGGCCACCTACGAGCAGTACTTC. It encodes CASSSLRRATYEQYF. The sequence links TRBV13 to TRBJ2-7, with a weak D call of TRBD2 (5 bases match). CDR1 PRHDT and CDR2 FYEKMQ were looked up in the germline V gene (reference sequence). The germline ends are 15 bases apart after V is trimmed by 4 bases and J by 2 bases. The CDR3 runs 15 residues from the cysteine to the phenylalanine. Only CDR3 DNA remains: 45 bases, in frame from the first base.